Sequencing of this TCR beta chain was carried out in a study of blood T cell repertoires in COVID-19. On the study more broadly: From the United States, Italy and Spain came samples of acute and convalescent COVID-19.

Self-reported history from a screening survey and questionnaire set each donor's cohort. Clones were sequenced by immunoSEQ multiplex PCR, and TCRdb holds only the in-frame ones, with some missing. The repertoire holds 320,000 or so clones, with around nine tenths as singletons. The receptor was isolated from a man aged 55 to 69 who had recovered from COVID-19. The sample taken for sequencing was PBMCs or T cells enriched from blood (not recorded which).

The CDR3 loop reads CASSLVGDTEAFF. The CDR3 DNA follows: TGTGCCAGCAGCTTGGTGGGCGACACTGAAGCTTTCTTT. The chain joins TRBV5-5 to TRBJ1-1; D is unresolved. Germline CDR1 reads SGHKS; CDR2 reads YYEKEE (reference sequence). V lost 0 bases to trimming and J lost 3 bases, with 6 bases between them. The CDR3 has 13 residues.